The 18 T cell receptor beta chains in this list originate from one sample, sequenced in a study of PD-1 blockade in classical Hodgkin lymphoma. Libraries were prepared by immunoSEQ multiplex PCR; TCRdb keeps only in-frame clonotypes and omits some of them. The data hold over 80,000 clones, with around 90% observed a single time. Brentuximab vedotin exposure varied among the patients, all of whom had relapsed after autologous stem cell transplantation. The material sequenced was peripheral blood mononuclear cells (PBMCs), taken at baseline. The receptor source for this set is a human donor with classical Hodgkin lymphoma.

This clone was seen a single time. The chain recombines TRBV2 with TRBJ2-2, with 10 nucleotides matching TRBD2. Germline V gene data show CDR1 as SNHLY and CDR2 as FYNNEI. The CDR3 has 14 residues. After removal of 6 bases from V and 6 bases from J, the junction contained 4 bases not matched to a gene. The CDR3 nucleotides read TGTGCCAGCAGGAGCGGGAGGGCCCCCGGGGAGCTGTTTTTT. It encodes CASRSGRAPGELFF.

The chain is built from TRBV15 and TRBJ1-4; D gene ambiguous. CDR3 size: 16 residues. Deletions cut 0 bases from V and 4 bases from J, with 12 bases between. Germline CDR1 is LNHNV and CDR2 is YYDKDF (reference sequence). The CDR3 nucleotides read TGTGCCACCAGCAGAGATGGGCCACCCCTTAATGAAAAACTGTTTTTT. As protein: CATSRDGPPLNEKLFF.

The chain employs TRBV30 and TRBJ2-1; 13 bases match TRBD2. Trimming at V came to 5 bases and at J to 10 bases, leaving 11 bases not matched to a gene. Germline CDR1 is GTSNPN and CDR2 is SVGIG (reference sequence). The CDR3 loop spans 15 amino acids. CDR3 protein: CAWEVRLAGGGEQFF. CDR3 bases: TGTGCCTGGGAAGTTAGACTAGCGGGAGGTGGAGAGCAGTTCTTC. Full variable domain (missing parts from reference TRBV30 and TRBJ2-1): SQTIHQWPATLVQPVGSPLSLECTVEGTSNPNLYWYRQAAGRGLQLLFYSVGIGQISSEVPQNLSASRPQDRQFILSSKKLLLSDSGFYLCAWEVRLAGGGEQFFGPGTRLTVL.

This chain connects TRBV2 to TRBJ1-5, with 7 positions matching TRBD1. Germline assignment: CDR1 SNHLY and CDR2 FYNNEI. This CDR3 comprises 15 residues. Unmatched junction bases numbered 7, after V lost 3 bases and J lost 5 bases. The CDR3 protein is CASSERGQLYQPQHF. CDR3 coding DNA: TGTGCCAGCAGTGAGCGGGGACAGCTTTATCAGCCCCAGCATTTT. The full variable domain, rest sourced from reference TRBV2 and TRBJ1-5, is EPEVTQTPSHQVTQMGQEVILRCVPISNHLYFYWYRQILGQKVEFLVSFYNNEISEKSEIFDDQFSVERPDGSNFTLKIRSTKLEDSAMYFCASSERGQLYQPQHFGDGTRLSIL.

CDR3 nucleotides: TGTGCCAGCAGTGCCTACAGGGGGCTTGGTCAGCCCCAGCATTTT. It codes for CASSAYRGLGQPQHF. The rearrangement links TRBV28 to TRBJ1-5, with 9 nucleotides matching TRBD1. The CDR3 is 15 amino acids. Germline values: CDR1 MDHEN, CDR2 SYDVKM. V lost 5 bases, J lost 6 bases, and 8 bases stayed unmatched.

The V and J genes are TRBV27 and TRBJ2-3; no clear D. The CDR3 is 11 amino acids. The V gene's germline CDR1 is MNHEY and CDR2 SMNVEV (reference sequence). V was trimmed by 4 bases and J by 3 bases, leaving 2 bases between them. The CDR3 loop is CASSSTDTQYF. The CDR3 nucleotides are TGTGCCAGCAGTTCGACAGATACGCAGTATTTT.

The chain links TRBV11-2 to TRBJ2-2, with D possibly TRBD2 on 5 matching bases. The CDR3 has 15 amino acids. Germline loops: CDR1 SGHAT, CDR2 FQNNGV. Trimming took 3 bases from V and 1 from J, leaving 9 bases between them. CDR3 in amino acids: CASSLDGLNTGELFF. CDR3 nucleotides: TGTGCCAGCAGCTTGGACGGACTGAACACCGGGGAGCTGTTTTTT.

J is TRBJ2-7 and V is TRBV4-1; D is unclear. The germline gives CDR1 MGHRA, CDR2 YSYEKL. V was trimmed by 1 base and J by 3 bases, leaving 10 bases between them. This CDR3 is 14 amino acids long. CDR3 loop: CASSQGPAIYEQYF. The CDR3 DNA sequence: TGCGCCAGCAGCCAAGGTCCCGCAATCTACGAGCAGTACTTC.

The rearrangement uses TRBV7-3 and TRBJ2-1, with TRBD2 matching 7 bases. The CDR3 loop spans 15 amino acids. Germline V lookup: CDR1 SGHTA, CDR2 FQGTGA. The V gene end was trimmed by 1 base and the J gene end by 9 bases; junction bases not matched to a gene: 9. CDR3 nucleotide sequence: TGTGCCAGCAGCTTAATGGGTGGGAGGGCCTTTGAGCAGTTCTTC. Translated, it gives CASSLMGGRAFEQFF.

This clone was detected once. CDR3 sequence (DNA): TGTGCCAGCAGTTCGACAGGATTATTTAACTATGGCTACACCTTC. Amino acids: CASSSTGLFNYGYTF. The chain has TRBV28 and TRBJ1-2; weak D call: TRBD1 (6 bases). Trimming removed 4 bases from V and 1 base from J, with 13 bases in between. Germline CDR1 MDHEN, CDR2 SYDVKM. The CDR3 runs 15 residues.

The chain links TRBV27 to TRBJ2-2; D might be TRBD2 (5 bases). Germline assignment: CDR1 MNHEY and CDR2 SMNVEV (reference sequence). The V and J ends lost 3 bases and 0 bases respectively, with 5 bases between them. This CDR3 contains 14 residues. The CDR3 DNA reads TGTGCCAGCAGTTTGGGAGCGAACACCGGGGAGCTGTTTTTT. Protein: CASSLGANTGELFF.

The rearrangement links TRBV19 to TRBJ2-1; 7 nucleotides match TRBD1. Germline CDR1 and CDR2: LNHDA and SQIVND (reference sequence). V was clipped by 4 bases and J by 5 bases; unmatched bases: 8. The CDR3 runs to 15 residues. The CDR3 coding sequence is TGTGCCAGTAGTACTGACAGGGTAGTTAACAATGAGCAGTTCTTC. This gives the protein CASSTDRVVNNEQFF. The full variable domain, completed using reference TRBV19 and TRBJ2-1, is DGGITQSPKYLFRKEGQNVTLSCEQNLNHDAMYWYRQDPGQGLRLIYYSQIVNDFQKGDIAEGYSVSREKKESFPLTVTSAQKNPTAFYLCASSTDRVVNNEQFFGPGTRLTVL.

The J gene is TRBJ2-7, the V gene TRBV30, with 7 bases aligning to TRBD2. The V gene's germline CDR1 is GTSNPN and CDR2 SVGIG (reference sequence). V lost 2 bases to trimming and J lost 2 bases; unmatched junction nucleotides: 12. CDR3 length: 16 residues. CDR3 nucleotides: TGTGCCTGGAGTCTTCCGGCGGGGAGGGGCACCTACGAGCAGTACTTC. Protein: CAWSLPAGRGTYEQYF. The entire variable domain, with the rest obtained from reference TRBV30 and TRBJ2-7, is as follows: SQTIHQWPATLVQPVGSPLSLECTVEGTSNPNLYWYRQAAGRGLQLLFYSVGIGQISSEVPQNLSASRPQDRQFILSSKKLLLSDSGFYLCAWSLPAGRGTYEQYFGPGTRLTVT.

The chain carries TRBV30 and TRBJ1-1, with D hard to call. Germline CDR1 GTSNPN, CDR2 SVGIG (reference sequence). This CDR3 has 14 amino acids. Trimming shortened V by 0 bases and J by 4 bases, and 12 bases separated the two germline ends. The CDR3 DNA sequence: TGTGCCTGGAGTGTAGGGATTGTCATCACTGAAGCTTTCTTT. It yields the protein CAWSVGIVITEAFF.

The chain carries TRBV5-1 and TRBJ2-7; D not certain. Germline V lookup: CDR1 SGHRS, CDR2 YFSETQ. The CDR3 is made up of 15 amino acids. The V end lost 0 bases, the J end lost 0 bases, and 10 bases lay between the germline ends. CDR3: CASSLEMAGSYEQYF. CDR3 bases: TGCGCCAGCAGCTTGGAAATGGCAGGCTCCTACGAGCAGTACTTC.

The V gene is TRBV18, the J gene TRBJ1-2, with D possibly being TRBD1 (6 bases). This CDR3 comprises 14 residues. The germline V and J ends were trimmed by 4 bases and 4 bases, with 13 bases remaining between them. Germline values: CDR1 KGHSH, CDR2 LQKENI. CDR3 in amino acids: CASSQSGQSYGYTF. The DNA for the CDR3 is TGTGCCAGCTCACAATCAGGACAGTCCTATGGCTACACCTTC.

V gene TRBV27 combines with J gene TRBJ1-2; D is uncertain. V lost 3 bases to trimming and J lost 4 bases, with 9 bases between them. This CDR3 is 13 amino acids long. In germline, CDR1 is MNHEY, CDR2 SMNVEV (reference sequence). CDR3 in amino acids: CASSLDGIYGYTF. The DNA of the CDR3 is TGTGCCAGCAGTTTGGACGGGATCTATGGCTACACCTTC.

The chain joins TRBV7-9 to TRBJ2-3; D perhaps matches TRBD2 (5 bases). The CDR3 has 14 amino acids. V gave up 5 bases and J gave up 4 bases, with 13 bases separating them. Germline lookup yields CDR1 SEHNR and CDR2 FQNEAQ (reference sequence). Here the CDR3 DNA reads TGTGCCAGCAGCGACCCGGGGTCGGCAGATACGCAGTATTTT. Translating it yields CASSDPGSADTQYF.